This TCR beta chain was sequenced during a study of blood T cell repertoires in COVID-19. The length of the CDR3 is 13 residues. Germline lookup yields CDR1 SGHTA and CDR2 FQGNSA. V lost 1 base, J lost 4 bases, and 7 bases lay in between. Profiling relied on immunoSEQ multiplex PCR, and the TCRdb table lists in-frame clones only, not all of them. The sample lists about 150,000 clones; roughly 90% were seen once. Material for sequencing was peripheral blood. This TCR derives from a human donor with COVID-19, enrolled during active disease. The donor label of this sample is uncertain. This rearrangement joins TRBV7-2 to TRBJ1-2; D is unresolved. CDR3 sequence: CASSLGTAYGYTF. The CDR3 bases are TGTGCCAGCAGCTTAGGTACAGCCTATGGCTACACCTTC. Full variable domain (rest looked up from reference TRBV7-2 and TRBJ1-2): GAGVSQSPSNKVTEKGKDVELRCDPISGHTALYWYRQSLGQGLEFLIYFQGNSAPDKSGLPSDRFSAERTGGSVSTLTIQRTQQEDSAVYLCASSLGTAYGYTFGSGTRLTVV.